In its sample, the clone carrying this TCR beta chain was seen many times. The antigen is not known. Unsorted libraries were derived from 2 million PBMCs stored at -80 C. The sample originates from a study of neurological immune-mediated disorders. Findings and caveats of the study: None of the CDR3 amino acid sequences of expanded clones were shared across subjects, and this suggested private repertoires in all groups.

5'RACE with 10-nucleotide random UMIs generated the cDNA. TCRdb passed the 5' RACE reads through MiXCR, listing each CDR3 protein once. The sample includes 46,000 or so distinct CDR3 sequences, 10% of them seen just once. Material: PBMCs. This clonotype was sampled from a woman in her thirties or forties with HTLV-1-associated myelopathy (HAM/TSP).

The CDR3 sequence is CASSSRNSNYEQYF. DNA for the CDR3: TGTGCCAGCAGCTCAAGGAACAGTAACTACGAGCAGTACTTC. V gene TRBV21-1 combines with J gene TRBJ2-7. TRBV21-1 represents a pseudogene. CDR3 length equals 14 residues.